This entry features one T cell receptor (beta chain) sequence. What it binds is not known. This specimen belongs to a study of identifying expanded T cells in peripheral blood. The CDR3 loop spans 12 amino acids. The germline gives CDR1 MNHNY, CDR2 SVGAGI (reference sequence). Trimming took off 4 bases at V and 6 bases at J, with 8 bases between the two ends. The data were produced by immunoSEQ multiplex PCR, yet TCRdb's version contains in-frame clones alone and is incomplete. This table holds approximately 58,000 clones, over 80% found once. Study results and limitations: About 1.2 clones differed between technical replicates, versus around 15 and 19 over time. Variance in clone template counts between approximately two-week samples significantly increased with total template count across all healthy donors.

No infections or other immune events were documented during collection. The sequenced material came from blood. The chain joins TRBV6-6 to TRBJ2-3; tentative D call: TRBD2 (5 bases). This sequence was found in a person between 18 and 69 years old in good health. CDR3 in amino acids: CASSFSSDTQYF. The CDR3 DNA reads as TGTGCCAGCAGTTTCTCTAGCGATACGCAGTATTTT.